The 26 T cell receptor beta chains presented below share a single source sample, sequenced in a study of Ad26.COV2.S vaccination and SARS-CoV-2 variants. Method: immunoSEQ multiplex PCR; TCRdb's copy keeps in-frame clones and lacks some. Of 400,000 to 450,000 clones listed, 90% are singletons. The sample's treatment: roughly 20 received Ad26.COV2.S at low or high dose, single or two shots; 5 received placebo; per-sample allocation not given. All samples were drawn on day 63, counting from the first vaccine or placebo injection. The sequences come from peripheral blood, collected in a trial of Ad26.COV2.S vaccine versus placebo. These receptors came from a person aged 18-65 years who received the Ad26.COV2.S COVID-19 vaccine or a placebo.

The chain employs TRBV19 and TRBJ1-5, with 8 positions matching TRBD1. CDR3 length: 14 residues. Germline CDR1 reads LNHDA; CDR2 reads SQIVND (reference sequence). The J segment lost 6 bases and the V segment lost 7 bases, leaving 8 bases of the junction unmatched. In DNA, the CDR3 is TGTGCCAGTAAGACAGGGGAGTTTCTTCAGCCCCAGCATTTT. Translation gives CASKTGEFLQPQHF.

This sequence joins TRBV18 and TRBJ2-1; D is undetermined. Germline V gene lookup returns CDR1 KGHSH and CDR2 LQKENI. The CDR3 runs 17 residues. V was pared by 0 bases and J by 5 bases, with 17 bases between. CDR3 loop: CASSPPFRATHDNEQFF. The CDR3, as DNA: TGTGCCAGCTCACCACCGTTCCGAGCTACCCACGACAATGAGCAGTTCTTC.

The chain joins TRBV5-1 to TRBJ2-7, with 9 bases aligning to TRBD2. V was clipped by 4 bases and J by 3 bases; unmatched bases: 5. There are 14 residues in the CDR3. Germline loops: CDR1 SGHRS, CDR2 YFSETQ. The CDR3, as DNA: TGCGCCAGCAGCCCAGGACTAGCGAGCTACGAGCAGTACTTC. Residues: CASSPGLASYEQYF.

J is TRBJ2-2 and V is TRBV9; 12 bases line up with TRBD2. The CDR3 spans 18 residues. Trimming removed 3 bases from V and 4 bases from J; junction bases left unmatched: 10. Looked up from germline, CDR1 is SGDLS and CDR2 is YYNGEE. The CDR3 spells CASSGSSTSGSVTGELFF. The CDR3 DNA is TGTGCCAGCAGCGGGTCCTCGACTAGCGGGAGCGTCACCGGGGAGCTGTTTTTT.

This sequence joins TRBV5-6 and TRBJ2-7, with D tentatively TRBD2 (6 bases). Trimming pared 2 bases from V and 4 bases from J, leaving 10 bases between. The V gene's germline CDR1 is SGHDT and CDR2 YYEEEE. This CDR3 is built from 13 residues. The CDR3 loop reads CASSFEGRYEQYF. The CDR3 region has the DNA TGTGCCAGCAGCTTTGAGGGGAGGTACGAGCAGTACTTC. Variable domain in full (rest from reference TRBV5-6 and TRBJ2-7): DAGVTQSPTHLIKTRGQQVTLRCSPKSGHDTVSWYQQALGQGPQFIFQYYEEEERQRGNFPDRFSGHQFPNYSSELNVNALLLGDSALYLCASSFEGRYEQYFGPGTRLTVT.

The rearrangement uses TRBV7-2 and TRBJ2-7; TRBD2 matches at 12 bases. The CDR3 is 15 amino acids. Trimming at V came to 5 bases and at J to 6 bases, leaving 8 bases not matched to a gene. CDR1 and CDR2 from the germline V gene are SGHTA and FQGNSA. In DNA, the CDR3 is TGTGCCAGCAGCACCCGACTAGCGGGAGCATCCGAGCAGTACTTC. This sequence encodes CASSTRLAGASEQYF.

The chain is built from TRBV4-1 and TRBJ2-1; 7 positions match TRBD1. The CDR3 totals 15 residues. The V gene end was trimmed by 4 bases and the J gene end by 4 bases; junction bases not matched to a gene: 7. Germline CDR1 reads MGHRA; CDR2 reads YSYEKL. Here the CDR3 DNA reads TGCGCCAGCAGCCCGGGACAGCACTTATACAATGAGCAGTTCTTC. Translated, it gives CASSPGQHLYNEQFF.

The CDR3 DNA sequence: TGTGCCAGCAGTCCGATGGGAGCGGGACTAGGCAATGAGCAGTTCTTC. Translating it yields CASSPMGAGLGNEQFF. The rearrangement uses TRBV28 and TRBJ2-1; TRBD2 matches at 8 bases. Trimming removed 5 bases from V and 6 bases from J; junction bases left unmatched: 12. The CDR3 loop spans 16 amino acids. Germline assignment: CDR1 MDHEN and CDR2 SYDVKM. Filled out from reference TRBV28 and TRBJ2-1, the complete variable domain reads DVKVTQSSRYLVKRTGEKVFLECVQDMDHENMFWYRQDPGLGLRLIYFSYDVKMKEKGDIPEGYSVSREKKERFSLILESASTNQTSMYLCASSPMGAGLGNEQFFGPGTRLTVL.

J is TRBJ1-5 and V is TRBV27, with 8 positions matching TRBD1. With 3 bases clipped from V and 7 bases from J, the junction kept 2 bases outside the gene matches. Germline values: CDR1 MNHEY, CDR2 SMNVEV (reference sequence). The CDR3 runs 13 residues. This chain's CDR3 is CASSFDRGQPQHF. The CDR3 DNA reads as TGTGCCAGCAGTTTCGACAGGGGCCAGCCCCAGCATTTT.

The J gene is TRBJ2-5, the V gene TRBV20-1; no definite D call. The ends were cut back, 4 bases at V and 6 bases at J, with 3 bases in the middle. Germline CDR1 DFQATT, CDR2 SNEGSKA (reference sequence). The CDR3 totals 9 residues. The CDR3 loop reads CSATKTQYF. DNA of the CDR3: TGCAGTGCTACCAAGACCCAGTACTTC.

The V gene is TRBV7-3, the J gene TRBJ2-3; D is unresolved. The CDR3 length is 16 residues. CDR1 is SGHTA, CDR2 FQGTGA, per germline. Trimming took 1 base from V and 1 from J, leaving 12 bases between them. CDR3 in amino acids: CASSLIRFYRTDTQYF. CDR3 nucleotide sequence: TGTGCCAGCAGCTTAATAAGATTTTACCGCACAGATACGCAGTATTTT.

The rearrangement uses TRBV28 and TRBJ2-1; TRBD1 might be the D (5 bases). Per the germline V gene, CDR1 is MDHEN and CDR2 is SYDVKM. The CDR3 extends over 13 amino acids. Trimming removed 7 bases from V and 7 bases from J, with 14 bases in between. The CDR3 reads CASTGSTENEQFF. The CDR3 nucleotides are TGTGCCAGCACCGGGTCGACAGAGAATGAGCAGTTCTTC.

A remark on this clone: Distinct nucleotide sequences in the sample also encode this CDR3. V gene TRBV9 combines with J gene TRBJ1-4, with 9 bases lining up with TRBD1. CDR3 length: 14 residues. Germline-derived CDR1 and CDR2 are SGDLS and YYNGEE. V gave up 4 bases and J gave up 3 bases; unmatched junction bases: 1. The chain's CDR3 is CASSRTGANEKLFF. The CDR3, as DNA: TGTGCCAGCAGCCGGACAGGGGCTAATGAAAAACTGTTTTTT.

This chain connects TRBV14 to TRBJ2-1; no reliable D call. V lost 1 base and J 8 bases, leaving 6 bases between the germline ends. The CDR3 runs to 12 residues. Germline values: CDR1 SGHDN, CDR2 FVKESK. CDR3 DNA: TGTGCCAGCAGCCAAGCACTGGATGAGCAGTTCTTC. Translating gives CASSQALDEQFF.

The chain employs TRBV29-1 and TRBJ2-7, with TRBD2 identical over 10 bases. There are 14 residues in the CDR3. The J segment lost 0 bases and the V segment lost 4 bases, leaving 3 bases of the junction unmatched. CDR1 is SQVTM and CDR2 is ANQGSEA in the germline V gene. The CDR3 sequence: CSVVGTSVSYEQYF. DNA of the CDR3: TGCAGCGTTGTGGGGACTAGCGTCTCCTACGAGCAGTACTTC.

The chain couples TRBV12-5 to TRBJ2-7, with 8 positions matching TRBD2. Germline V gene sequence: CDR1 LGHNT, CDR2 FRNRAP. The CDR3 is 16 amino acids. V lost 5 bases to trimming and J lost 4 bases; unmatched junction nucleotides: 13. CDR3 amino acids: CASGRAPGGRTYEQYF. As DNA, the CDR3 is TGTGCTAGTGGTCGGGCACCCGGCGGGAGGACTTACGAGCAGTACTTC.

The chain joins TRBV30 to TRBJ2-1, with D unclear. The CDR3 is 12 amino acids. The V end was cut by 0 bases, the J end by 6 bases, with 6 bases between. Germline loops: CDR1 GTSNPN, CDR2 SVGIG (reference sequence). CDR3 bases: TGTGCCTGGAGTGTTTCCGGCAATGAGCAGTTCTTC. It codes for CAWSVSGNEQFF.

The V gene is TRBV18, the J gene TRBJ1-1, with 8 bases identical to TRBD1. Germline values: CDR1 KGHSH, CDR2 LQKENI. The CDR3 is 14 residues long. The ends lost 5 bases at V and 3 bases at J; junction bases unmatched: 5. CDR3 sequence reads: CASSFQDRDTEAFF. For the CDR3, the DNA is TGTGCCAGCTCATTCCAGGACAGGGACACTGAAGCTTTCTTT.

The V call is TRBV27, the J call TRBJ2-2; the match to TRBD2 covers 8 bases. Germline lookup yields CDR1 MNHEY and CDR2 SMNVEV (reference sequence). The CDR3 is 16 residues long. Trimming took 6 bases from V and 0 from J; bases not matched to a gene: 6. The CDR3 loop reads CASRLAVLANTGELFF. The DNA for the CDR3 is TGTGCCAGCAGACTAGCGGTACTCGCGAACACCGGGGAGCTGTTTTTT.

The chain carries TRBV19 and TRBJ2-1, with 11 nucleotides matching TRBD2. J was trimmed by 4 bases and V by 4 bases; bases with no gene match: 3. Germline assignment: CDR1 LNHDA and CDR2 SQIVND (reference sequence). The CDR3 spans 15 residues. The CDR3 protein is CASSKRLAGYNEQFF. CDR3 coding DNA: TGTGCCAGTAGTAAACGACTAGCGGGGTACAATGAGCAGTTCTTC.

This rearrangement joins TRBV24-1 to TRBJ1-4; D remains unclear. CDR3 length: 13 residues. Germline lookup yields CDR1 KGHDR and CDR2 SFDVKD. Trimming removed 3 bases at V and 13 bases at J, with 14 bases between. CDR3 nucleotides: TGTGCCACCAGTGATCCGCCCTCCCCGGGACTGTTTTTT. Protein product: CATSDPPSPGLFF.

The chain is built from TRBV5-4 and TRBJ2-3; 9 bases map to TRBD1. The junction had 4 bases not matched to a gene; V was cut back by 5 bases and J by 0 bases. CDR1 and CDR2 (germline): SGHNT, YYREEE (reference sequence). This CDR3 region has 15 residues. CDR3 amino acids: CASRTDRGSTDTQYF. As DNA, the CDR3 is TGTGCCAGCAGAACCGACAGGGGGAGCACAGATACGCAGTATTTT.

The chain is built from TRBV5-8 and TRBJ2-5; 8 nucleotides match TRBD2. The CDR3 totals 17 residues. Per the germline V gene, CDR1 is SGHTS and CDR2 is YDEGEE. V shed 4 bases and J 4 bases; nucleotides not matched to a gene: 15. In nucleotides, the CDR3 is TGTGCCAGCAGCACCGGCCGGGGGGGGAACAAGGGAGAGACCCAGTACTTC. Amino acid sequence: CASSTGRGGNKGETQYF.

The rearrangement joins TRBV7-9 to TRBJ2-5, with 7 bases matching TRBD1. The CDR3 loop spans 15 amino acids. The ends lost 5 bases at V and 2 bases at J; junction bases unmatched: 8. Looked up from germline, CDR1 is SEHNR and CDR2 is FQNEAQ (reference sequence). The CDR3 reads CASSPGTATQETQYF. The CDR3 nucleotides read TGTGCCAGCAGCCCAGGGACAGCAACGCAAGAGACCCAGTACTTC.

The chain uses TRBV7-3 and TRBJ2-7; a weak D match, TRBD2 (6 bases). Germline CDR1 reads SGHTA; CDR2 reads FQGTGA. V gave up 1 base and J gave up 2 bases, with 9 bases separating them. The length of the CDR3 is 14 residues. CDR3 in amino acids: CASSLMGGPYEQYF. For the CDR3, the DNA is TGTGCCAGCAGCTTAATGGGGGGTCCCTACGAGCAGTACTTC. The full variable domain, its missing parts supplied by reference TRBV7-3 and TRBJ2-7, is GAGVSQTPSNKVTEKGKYVELRCDPISGHTALYWYRQSLGQGPEFLIYFQGTGAADDSGLPNDRFFAVRPEGSVSTLKIQRTERGDSAVYLCASSLMGGPYEQYFGPGTRLTVT.

The chain links TRBV7-2 to TRBJ2-7; perhaps D is TRBD1 or TRBD2 (5 bases each). Deletions cut 0 bases from V and 4 bases from J, with 19 bases between. Germline V gene data show CDR1 as SGHTA and CDR2 as FQGNSA. The CDR3 sequence is 17 residues long. CDR3 coding DNA: TGTGCCAGCAGCTTAGCGGGGCCCCTTGACTACCCTTACGAGCAGTACTTC. Translating it yields CASSLAGPLDYPYEQYF.